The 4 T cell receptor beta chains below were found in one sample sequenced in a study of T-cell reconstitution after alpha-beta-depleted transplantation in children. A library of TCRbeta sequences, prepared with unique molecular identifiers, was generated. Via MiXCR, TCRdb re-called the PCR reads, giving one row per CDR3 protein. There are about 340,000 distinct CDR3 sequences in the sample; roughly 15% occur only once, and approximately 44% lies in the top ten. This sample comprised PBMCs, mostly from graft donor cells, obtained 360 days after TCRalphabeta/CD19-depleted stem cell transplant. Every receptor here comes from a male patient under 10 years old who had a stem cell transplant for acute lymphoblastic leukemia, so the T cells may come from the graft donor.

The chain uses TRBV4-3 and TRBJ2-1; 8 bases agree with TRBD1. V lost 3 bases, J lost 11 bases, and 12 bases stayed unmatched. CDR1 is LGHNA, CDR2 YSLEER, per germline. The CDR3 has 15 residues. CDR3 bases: TGCGCCAGCAGCCAGCCGGGACAGGATTCCTCCCAGCAGTTCTTC. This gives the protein CASSQPGQDSSQQFF.

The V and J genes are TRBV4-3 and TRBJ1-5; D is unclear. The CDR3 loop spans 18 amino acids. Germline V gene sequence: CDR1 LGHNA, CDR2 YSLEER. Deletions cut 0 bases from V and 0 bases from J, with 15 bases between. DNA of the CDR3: TGCGCCAGCAGCCAAGATCGTCCTAGGGAGTTTAGCAATCAGCCCCAGCATTTT. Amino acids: CASSQDRPREFSNQPQHF.

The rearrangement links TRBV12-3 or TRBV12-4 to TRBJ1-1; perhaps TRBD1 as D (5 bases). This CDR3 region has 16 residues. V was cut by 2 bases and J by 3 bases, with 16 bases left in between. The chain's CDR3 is CASSLRPVRVYTEAFF. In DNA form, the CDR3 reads TGTGCCAGCAGTTTAAGGCCAGTCAGGGTATACACTGAAGCTTTCTTT.

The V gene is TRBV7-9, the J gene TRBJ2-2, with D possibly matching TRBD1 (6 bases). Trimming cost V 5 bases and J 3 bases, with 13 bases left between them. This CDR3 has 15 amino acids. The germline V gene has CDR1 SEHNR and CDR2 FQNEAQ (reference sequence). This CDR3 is CASSPGGQHTGELFF. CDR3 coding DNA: TGTGCCAGCAGCCCCGGTGGACAGCACACCGGGGAGCTGTTTTTT.